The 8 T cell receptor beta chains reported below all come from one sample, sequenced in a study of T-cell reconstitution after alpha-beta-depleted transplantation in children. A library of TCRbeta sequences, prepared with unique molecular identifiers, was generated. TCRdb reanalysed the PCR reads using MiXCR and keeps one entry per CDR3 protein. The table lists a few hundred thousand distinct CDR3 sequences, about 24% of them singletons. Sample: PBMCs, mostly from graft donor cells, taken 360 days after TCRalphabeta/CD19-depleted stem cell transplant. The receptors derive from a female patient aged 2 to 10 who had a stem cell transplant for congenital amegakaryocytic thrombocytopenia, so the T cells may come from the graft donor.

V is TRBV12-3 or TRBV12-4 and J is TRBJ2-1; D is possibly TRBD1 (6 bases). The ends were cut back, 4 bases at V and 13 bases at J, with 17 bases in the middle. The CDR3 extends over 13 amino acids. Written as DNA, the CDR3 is TGTGCCAGCAGTTCGTTCATTGAGGGGGAACAGTTCTTC. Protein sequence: CASSSFIEGEQFF.

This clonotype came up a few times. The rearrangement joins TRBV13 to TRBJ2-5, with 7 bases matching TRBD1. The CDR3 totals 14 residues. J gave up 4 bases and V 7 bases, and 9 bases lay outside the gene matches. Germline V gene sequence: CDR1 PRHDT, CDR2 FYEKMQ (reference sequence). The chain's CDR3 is CASIKRQGRETQYF. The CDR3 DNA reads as TGTGCCAGCATCAAACGACAGGGTCGAGAGACCCAGTACTTC.

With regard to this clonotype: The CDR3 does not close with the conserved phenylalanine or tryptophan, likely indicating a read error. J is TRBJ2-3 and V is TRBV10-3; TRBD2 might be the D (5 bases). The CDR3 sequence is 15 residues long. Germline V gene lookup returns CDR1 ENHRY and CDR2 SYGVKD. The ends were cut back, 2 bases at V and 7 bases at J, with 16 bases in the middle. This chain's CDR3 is CAISELNSEVNTQYS. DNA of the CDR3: TGTGCCATCAGTGAGCTTAATAGCGAAGTAAATACGCAGTATTCT.

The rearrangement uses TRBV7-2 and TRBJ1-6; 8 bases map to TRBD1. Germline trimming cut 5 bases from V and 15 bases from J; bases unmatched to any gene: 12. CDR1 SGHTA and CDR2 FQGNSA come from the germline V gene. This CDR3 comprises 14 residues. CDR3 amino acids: CASSVDRGQRVLHF. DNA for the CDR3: TGTGCCAGCAGCGTCGACAGGGGCCAACGAGTCCTCCACTTT.

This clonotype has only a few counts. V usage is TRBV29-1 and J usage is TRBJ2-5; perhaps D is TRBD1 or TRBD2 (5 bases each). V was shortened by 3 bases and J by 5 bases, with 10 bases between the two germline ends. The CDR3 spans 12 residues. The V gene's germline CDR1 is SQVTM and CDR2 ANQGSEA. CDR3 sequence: CSVEFEGETQYF. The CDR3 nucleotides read TGCAGCGTTGAGTTTGAGGGGGAGACCCAGTACTTC.

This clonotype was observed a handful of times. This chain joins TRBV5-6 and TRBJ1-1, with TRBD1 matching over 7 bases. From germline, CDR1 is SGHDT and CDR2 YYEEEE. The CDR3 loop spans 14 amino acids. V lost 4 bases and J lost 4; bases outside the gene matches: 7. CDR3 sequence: CASSRLDRATEAFF. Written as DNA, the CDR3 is TGTGCCAGCAGCCGACTTGACAGGGCCACTGAAGCTTTCTTT.

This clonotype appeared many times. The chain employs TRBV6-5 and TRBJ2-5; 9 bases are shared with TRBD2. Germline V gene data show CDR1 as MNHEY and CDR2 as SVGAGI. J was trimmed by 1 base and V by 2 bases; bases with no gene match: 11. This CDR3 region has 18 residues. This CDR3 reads CASSYGSGRRYSQETQYF. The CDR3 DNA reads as TGTGCCAGCAGTTACGGTAGCGGGAGAAGGTATAGCCAAGAGACCCAGTACTTC.

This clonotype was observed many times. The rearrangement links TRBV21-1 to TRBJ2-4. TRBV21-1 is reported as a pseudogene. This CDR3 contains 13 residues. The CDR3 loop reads CASSKVAWYIQYF. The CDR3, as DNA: TGTGCCAGCAGCAAAGTCGCTTGGTACATTCAGTACTTC.